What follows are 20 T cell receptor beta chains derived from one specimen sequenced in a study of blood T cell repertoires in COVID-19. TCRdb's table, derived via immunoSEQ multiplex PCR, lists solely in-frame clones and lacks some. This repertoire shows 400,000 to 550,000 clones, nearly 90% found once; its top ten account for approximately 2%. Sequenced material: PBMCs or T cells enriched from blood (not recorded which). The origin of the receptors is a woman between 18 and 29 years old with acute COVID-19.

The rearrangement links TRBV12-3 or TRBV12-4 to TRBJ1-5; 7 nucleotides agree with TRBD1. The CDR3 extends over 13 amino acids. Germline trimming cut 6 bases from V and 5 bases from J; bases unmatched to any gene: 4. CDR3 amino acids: CASSLQGYQPQHF. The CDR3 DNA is TGTGCCAGCAGCCTACAGGGGTATCAGCCCCAGCATTTT.

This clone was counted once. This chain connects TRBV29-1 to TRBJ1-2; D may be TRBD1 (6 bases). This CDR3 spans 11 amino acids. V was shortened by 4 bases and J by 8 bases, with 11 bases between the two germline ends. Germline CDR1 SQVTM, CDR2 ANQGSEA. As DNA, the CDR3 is TGCAGCGTTGTGGGGGCTGAAGGCTACACCTTC. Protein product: CSVVGAEGYTF.

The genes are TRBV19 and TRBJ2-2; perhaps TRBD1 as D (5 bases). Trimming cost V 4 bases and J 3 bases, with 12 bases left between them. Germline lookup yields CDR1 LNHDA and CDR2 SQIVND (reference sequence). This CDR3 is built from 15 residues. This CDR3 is CASSKGKSDTGELFF. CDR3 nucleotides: TGTGCCAGTAGTAAGGGGAAATCGGACACCGGGGAGCTGTTTTTT.

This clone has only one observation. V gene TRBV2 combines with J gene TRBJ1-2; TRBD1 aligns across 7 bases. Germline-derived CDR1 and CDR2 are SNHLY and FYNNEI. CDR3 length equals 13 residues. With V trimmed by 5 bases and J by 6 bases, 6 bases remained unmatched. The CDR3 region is CASSWDSANGYTF. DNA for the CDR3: TGTGCCAGCAGTTGGGACAGTGCAAATGGCTACACCTTC.

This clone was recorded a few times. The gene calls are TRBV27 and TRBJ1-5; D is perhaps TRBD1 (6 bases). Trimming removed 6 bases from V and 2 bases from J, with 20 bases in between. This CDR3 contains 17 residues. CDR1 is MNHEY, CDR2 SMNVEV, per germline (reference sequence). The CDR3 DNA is TGTGCCAGCAGGAAAGGGACTAATAACAGGGGCAATCAGCCCCAGCATTTT. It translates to CASRKGTNNRGNQPQHF.

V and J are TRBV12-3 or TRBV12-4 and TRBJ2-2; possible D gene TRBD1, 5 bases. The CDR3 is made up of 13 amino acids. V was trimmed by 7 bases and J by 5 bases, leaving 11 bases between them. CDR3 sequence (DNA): TGTGCCAGCACTCAGGGTCGGACCGGGGAGCTGTTTTTT. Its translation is CASTQGRTGELFF.

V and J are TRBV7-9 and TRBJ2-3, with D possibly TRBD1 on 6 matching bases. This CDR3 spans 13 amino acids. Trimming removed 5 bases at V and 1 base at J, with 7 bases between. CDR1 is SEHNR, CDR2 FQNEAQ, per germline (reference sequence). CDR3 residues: CASSQGRTDTQYF. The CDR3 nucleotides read TGTGCCAGCAGCCAGGGGCGCACAGATACGCAGTATTTT.

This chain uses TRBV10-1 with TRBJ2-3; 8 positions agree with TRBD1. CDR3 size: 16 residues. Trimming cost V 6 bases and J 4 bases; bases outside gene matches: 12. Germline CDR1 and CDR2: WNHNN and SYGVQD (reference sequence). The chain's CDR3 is CASSRRPGGGPDTQYF. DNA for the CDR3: TGCGCCAGCAGCCGGCGGCCAGGGGGCGGGCCAGATACGCAGTATTTT.

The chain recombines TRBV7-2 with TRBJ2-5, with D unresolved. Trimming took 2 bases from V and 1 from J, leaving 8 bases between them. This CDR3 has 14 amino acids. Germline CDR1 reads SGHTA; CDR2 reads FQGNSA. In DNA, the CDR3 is TGTGCCAGCAGCTTAAGCGTGATCCAAGAGACCCAGTACTTC. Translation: CASSLSVIQETQYF.

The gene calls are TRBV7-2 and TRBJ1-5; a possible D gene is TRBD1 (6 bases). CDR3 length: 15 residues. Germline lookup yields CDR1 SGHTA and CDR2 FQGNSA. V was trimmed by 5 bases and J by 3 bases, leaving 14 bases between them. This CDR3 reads CASSDGQWVNQPQHF. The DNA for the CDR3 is TGTGCCAGCAGCGACGGACAGTGGGTCAATCAGCCCCAGCATTTT.

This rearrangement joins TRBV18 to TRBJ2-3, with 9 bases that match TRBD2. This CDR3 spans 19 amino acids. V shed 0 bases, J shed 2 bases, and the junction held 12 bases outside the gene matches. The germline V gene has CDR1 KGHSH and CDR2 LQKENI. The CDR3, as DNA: TGTGCCAGCTCACCACCAAATAGCGGGGGAGGAGGATACACAGATACGCAGTATTTT. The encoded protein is CASSPPNSGGGGYTDTQYF.

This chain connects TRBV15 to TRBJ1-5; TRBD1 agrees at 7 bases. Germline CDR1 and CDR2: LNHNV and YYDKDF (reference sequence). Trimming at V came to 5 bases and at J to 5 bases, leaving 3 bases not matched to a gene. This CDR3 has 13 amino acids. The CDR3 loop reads CATSLGGHQPQHF. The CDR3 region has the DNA TGTGCCACCAGCTTAGGGGGCCATCAGCCCCAGCATTTT.

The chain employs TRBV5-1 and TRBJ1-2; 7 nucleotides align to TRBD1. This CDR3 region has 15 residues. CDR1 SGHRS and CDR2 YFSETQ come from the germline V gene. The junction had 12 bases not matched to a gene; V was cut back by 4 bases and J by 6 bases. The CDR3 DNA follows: TGCGCCAGCAGCAAGGGACAGTCCCTCGTCGATGGCTACACCTTC. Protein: CASSKGQSLVDGYTF. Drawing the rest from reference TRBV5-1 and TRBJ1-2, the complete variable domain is KAGVTQTPRYLIKTRGQQVTLSCSPISGHRSVSWYQQTPGQGLQFLFEYFSETQRNKGNFPGRFSGRQFSNSRSEMNVSTLELGDSALYLCASSKGQSLVDGYTFGSGTRLTVV.

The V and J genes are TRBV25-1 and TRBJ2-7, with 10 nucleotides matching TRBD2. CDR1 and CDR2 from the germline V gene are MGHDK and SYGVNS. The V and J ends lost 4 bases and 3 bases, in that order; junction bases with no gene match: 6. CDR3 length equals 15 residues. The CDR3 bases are TGTGCCAGCAGTGCCCTAGTAGCGGGAGGCTACGAGCAGTACTTC. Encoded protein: CASSALVAGGYEQYF.

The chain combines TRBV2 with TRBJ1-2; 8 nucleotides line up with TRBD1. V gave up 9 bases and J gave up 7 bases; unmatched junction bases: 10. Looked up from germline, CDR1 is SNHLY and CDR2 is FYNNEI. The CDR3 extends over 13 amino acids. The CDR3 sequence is CAREPDRGGGYTF. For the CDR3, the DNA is TGTGCCAGGGAACCCGACAGGGGAGGTGGCTACACCTTC.

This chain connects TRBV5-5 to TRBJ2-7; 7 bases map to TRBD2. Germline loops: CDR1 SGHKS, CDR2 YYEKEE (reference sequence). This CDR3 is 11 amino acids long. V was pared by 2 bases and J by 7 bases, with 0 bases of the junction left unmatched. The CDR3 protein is CASSFGGEQYF. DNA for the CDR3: TGTGCCAGCAGCTTCGGGGGGGAGCAGTACTTC.

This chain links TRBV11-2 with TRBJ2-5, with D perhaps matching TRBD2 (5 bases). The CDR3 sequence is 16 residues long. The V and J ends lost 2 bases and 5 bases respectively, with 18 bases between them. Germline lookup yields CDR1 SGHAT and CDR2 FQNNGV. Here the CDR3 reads CASSLFGELELETQYF. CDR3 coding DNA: TGTGCCAGCAGCTTATTCGGCGAACTAGAGCTCGAGACCCAGTACTTC.

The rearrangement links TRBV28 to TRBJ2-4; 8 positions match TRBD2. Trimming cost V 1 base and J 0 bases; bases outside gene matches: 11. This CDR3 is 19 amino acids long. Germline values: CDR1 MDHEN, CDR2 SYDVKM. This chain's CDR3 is CASSLSPGGPGKAKNIQYF. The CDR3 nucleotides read TGTGCCAGCAGTTTATCGCCGGGAGGGCCGGGTAAAGCCAAAAACATTCAGTACTTC.

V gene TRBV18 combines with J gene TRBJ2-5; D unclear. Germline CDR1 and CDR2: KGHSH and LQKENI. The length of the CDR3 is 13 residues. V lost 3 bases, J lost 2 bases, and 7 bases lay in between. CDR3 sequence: CASSPRLQETQYF. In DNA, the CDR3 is TGTGCCAGCTCACCCCGTCTACAAGAGACCCAGTACTTC.

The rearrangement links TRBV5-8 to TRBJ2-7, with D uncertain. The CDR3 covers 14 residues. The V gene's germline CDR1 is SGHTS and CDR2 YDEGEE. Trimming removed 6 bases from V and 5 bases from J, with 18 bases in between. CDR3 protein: CASNPGAPADEQYF. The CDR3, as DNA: TGTGCCAGCAACCCCGGAGCGCCCGCCGACGAGCAGTACTTC.